This T cell receptor (beta chain) emerged from a study of shared clonotypes between healthy human individuals. For this clone: The antigen is unknown.

The assay was immunoSEQ multiplex PCR, and TCRdb's table has in-frame clones only and misses some. The sample includes some 580,000 clones, 98% of them seen just once. General observations from the study: Among non-shared clonotypes, generation probabilities were lower than among those shared by all four donors.

The CDR3 has 14 residues. Germline CDR1 MNHEY, CDR2 SMNVEV (reference sequence). V was cut by 6 bases and J by 7 bases, with 16 bases left in between. Terminally differentiated effector memory CD45RA+ cells were excluded by CCR7 positive selection of CD45RO-negative cells. Sequencing was carried out using naive CD8+ T cells sorted from blood. The J gene is TRBJ1-5, the V gene TRBV27, with D maybe TRBD1 (5 bases). This receptor was obtained from a man younger than 40 in good health. The CDR3 DNA is TGTGCCAGCAGCCAGGGAGGTTCGGGACAGCCCCAGCATTTT. Encoded protein: CASSQGGSGQPQHF.